The sequence of this T cell receptor beta chain was determined in a study of T cells after posttransplantation cyclophosphamide. The repertoire was sequenced with immunoSEQ multiplex PCR; TCRdb's copy has only in-frame clones and lacks some. This sample has approximately 30,000 clones, with 70% to 90% found just once. Study-wide findings and caveats: Recipient CMV seropositivity and CMV reactivation strongly tracked TRB clonality.

This clone was detected once. Its target is unknown. The junction does not match germline at one end; this may be a read error. Other DNA variants within this sample encode the same CDR3. Germline-derived CDR1 and CDR2 are SGDLS and YYNGEE. The CDR3 is made up of 15 amino acids. The clonotype originates from a woman aged 40 to 50 with a blood cancer, CMV-positive, and with a related stem cell donor. The sequencing sample was made of PBMCs. The rearrangement links TRBV9 to TRBJ1-6; 7 positions match TRBD1. CDR3 nucleotides: TGTGCCAGCAGCTATAGGGACAGTAGAAATTCCCCCCTCCACTTT. The encoded protein is CASSYRDSRNSPLHF. The entire variable domain, with the rest obtained from reference TRBV9 and TRBJ1-6, is as follows: DSGVTQTPKHLITATGQRVTLRCSPRSGDLSVYWYQQSLDQGLQFLIQYYNGEERAKGNILERFSAQQFPDLHSELNLSSLELGDSALYFCASSYRDSRNSPLHFGNGTRLTVT.